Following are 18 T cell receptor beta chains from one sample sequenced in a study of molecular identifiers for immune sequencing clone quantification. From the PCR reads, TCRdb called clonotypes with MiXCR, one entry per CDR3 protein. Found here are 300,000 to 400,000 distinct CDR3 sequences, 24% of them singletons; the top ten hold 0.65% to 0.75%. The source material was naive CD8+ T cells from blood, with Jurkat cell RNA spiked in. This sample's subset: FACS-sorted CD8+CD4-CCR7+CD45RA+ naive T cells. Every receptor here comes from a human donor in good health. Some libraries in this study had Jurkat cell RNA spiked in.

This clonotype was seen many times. The CDR3 here is CSAWGRGPGEQYF. CDR3 sequence (DNA): TGCAGCGCTTGGGGCAGGGGGCCGGGTGAGCAGTACTTC. The chain combines TRBV29-1 with TRBJ2-7, with TRBD1 identical over 8 bases. The CDR3 length is 13 residues. CDR1 and CDR2 (germline): SQVTM, ANQGSEA. V dropped 7 bases and J dropped 7; count of bases not matched to a gene: 12.

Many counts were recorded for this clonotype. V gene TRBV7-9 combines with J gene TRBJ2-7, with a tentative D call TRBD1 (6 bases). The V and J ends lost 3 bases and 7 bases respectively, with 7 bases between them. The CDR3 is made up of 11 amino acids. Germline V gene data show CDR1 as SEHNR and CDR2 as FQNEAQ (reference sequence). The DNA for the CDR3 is TGTGCCAGCAGCTTTGGGACAGAGCAGTACTTC. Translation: CASSFGTEQYF.

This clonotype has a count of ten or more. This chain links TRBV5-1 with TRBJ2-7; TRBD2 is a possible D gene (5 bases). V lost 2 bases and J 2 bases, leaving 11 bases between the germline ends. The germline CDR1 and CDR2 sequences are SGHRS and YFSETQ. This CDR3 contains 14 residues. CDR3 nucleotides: TGCGCCAGCAGCTTTGGTAGCGACACCTACGAGCAGTACTTC. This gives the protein CASSFGSDTYEQYF.

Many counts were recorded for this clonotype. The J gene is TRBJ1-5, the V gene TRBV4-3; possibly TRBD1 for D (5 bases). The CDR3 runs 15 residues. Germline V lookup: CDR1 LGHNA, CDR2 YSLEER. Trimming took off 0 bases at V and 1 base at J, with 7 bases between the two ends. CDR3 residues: CASSQDWTSNQPQHF. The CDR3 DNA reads TGCGCCAGCAGCCAAGATTGGACAAGCAATCAGCCCCAGCATTTT.

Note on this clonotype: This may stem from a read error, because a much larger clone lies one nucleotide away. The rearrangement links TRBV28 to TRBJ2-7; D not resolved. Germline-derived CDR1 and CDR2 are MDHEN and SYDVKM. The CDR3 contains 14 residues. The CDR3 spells CASTPGLSSSEQYF. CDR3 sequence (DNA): TGTGCCAGCACCCCCGGGCTGAGCTCCTCCGAGCAGTACTTC.

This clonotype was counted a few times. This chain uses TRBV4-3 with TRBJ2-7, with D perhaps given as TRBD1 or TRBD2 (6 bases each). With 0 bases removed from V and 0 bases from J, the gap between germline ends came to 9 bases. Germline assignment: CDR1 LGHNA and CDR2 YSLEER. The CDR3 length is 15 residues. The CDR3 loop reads CASSQDGGHSYEQYF. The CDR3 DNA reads TGCGCCAGCAGCCAAGACGGGGGACACTCCTACGAGCAGTACTTC.

The CDR3 region is CASSYIYEQYF. The CDR3 DNA follows: TGTGCCAGCAGTTACATATACGAGCAGTACTTC. This sequence joins TRBV6-2 or TRBV6-3 and TRBJ2-7; D not certain. V gave up 2 bases and J gave up 4 bases, with 3 bases separating them. The CDR3 is 11 amino acids. Germline loops: CDR1 MNHEY, CDR2 SVGEGT.

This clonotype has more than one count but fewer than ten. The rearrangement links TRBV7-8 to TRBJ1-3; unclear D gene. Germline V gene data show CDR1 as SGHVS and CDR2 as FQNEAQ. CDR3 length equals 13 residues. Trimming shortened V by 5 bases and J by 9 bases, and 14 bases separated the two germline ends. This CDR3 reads CASSPVGRSTIYF. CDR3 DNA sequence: TGTGCCAGCAGCCCCGTCGGGAGATCCACCATATATTTT. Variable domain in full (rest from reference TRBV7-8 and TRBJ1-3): GAGVSQSPRYKVAKRGQDVALRCDPISGHVSLFWYQQALGQGPEFLTYFQNEAQLDKSGLPSDRFFAERPEGSVSTLKIQRTQQEDSAVYLCASSPVGRSTIYFGEGSWLTVV.

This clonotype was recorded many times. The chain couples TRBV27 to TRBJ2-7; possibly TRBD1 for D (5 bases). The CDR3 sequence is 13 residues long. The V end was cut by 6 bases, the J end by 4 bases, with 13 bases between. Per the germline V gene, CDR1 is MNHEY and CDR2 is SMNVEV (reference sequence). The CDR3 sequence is CASRAGFRYEQYF. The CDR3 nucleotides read TGTGCCAGCAGGGCAGGGTTCAGGTACGAGCAGTACTTC.

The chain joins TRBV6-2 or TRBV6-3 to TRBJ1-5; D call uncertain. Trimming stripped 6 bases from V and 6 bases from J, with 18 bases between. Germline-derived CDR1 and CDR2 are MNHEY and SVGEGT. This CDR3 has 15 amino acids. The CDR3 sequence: CASRSSQTPVQPQHF. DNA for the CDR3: TGTGCCAGCAGGTCATCGCAAACCCCCGTTCAGCCCCAGCATTTT.

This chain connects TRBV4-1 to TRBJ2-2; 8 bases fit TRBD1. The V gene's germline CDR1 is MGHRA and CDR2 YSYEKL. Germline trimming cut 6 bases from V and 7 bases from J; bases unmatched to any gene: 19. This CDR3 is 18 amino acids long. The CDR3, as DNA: TGCGCCAGCAGACCAGCCAAGGGGGAACAGGGGGGTGGCGGGGAGCTGTTTTTT. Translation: CASRPAKGEQGGGGELFF.

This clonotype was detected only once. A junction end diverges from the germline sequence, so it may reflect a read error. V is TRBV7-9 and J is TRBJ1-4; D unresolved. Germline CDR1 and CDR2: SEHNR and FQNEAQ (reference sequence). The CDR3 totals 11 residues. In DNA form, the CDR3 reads TGTGCCAGCAGCTTAGTTGAAAACCTGTTTTTT. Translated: CASSLVENLFF.

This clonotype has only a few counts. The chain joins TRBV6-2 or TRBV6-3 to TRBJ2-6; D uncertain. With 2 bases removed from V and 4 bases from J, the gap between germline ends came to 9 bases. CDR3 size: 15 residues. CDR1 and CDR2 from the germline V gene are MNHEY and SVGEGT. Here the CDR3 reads CASSYPLSGANVLTF. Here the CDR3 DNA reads TGTGCCAGCAGTTACCCCCTCTCGGGGGCCAACGTCCTGACTTTC.

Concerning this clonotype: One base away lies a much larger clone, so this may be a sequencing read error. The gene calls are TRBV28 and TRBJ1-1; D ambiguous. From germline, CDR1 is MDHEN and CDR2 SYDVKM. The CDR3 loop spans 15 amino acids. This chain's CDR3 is CASSLFRETNAEAFF. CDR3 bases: TGTGCCAGCAGTTTGTTTCGGGAGACGAACGCTGAAGCTTTCTTT. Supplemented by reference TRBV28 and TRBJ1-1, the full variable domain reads DVKVTQSSRYLVKRTGEKVFLECVQDMDHENMFWYRQDPGLGLRLIYFSYDVKMKEKGDIPEGYSVSREKKERFSLILESASTNQTSMYLCASSLFRETNAEAFFGQGTRLTVV.

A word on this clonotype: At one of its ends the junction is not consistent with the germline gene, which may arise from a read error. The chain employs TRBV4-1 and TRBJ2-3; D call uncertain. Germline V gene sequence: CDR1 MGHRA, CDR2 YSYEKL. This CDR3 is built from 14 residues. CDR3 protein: CASSQDIRPETQYF. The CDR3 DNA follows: TGCGCCAGCAGCCAAGATATCCGGCCAGAGACGCAGTATTTT.

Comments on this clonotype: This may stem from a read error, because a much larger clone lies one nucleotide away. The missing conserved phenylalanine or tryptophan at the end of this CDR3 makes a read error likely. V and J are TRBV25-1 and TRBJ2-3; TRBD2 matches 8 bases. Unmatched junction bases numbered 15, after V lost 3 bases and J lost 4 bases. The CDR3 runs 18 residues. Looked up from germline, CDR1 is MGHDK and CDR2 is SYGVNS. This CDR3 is CASSDPLGRGGGADTQYS. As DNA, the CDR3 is TGTGCCAGCAGTGATCCCCTCGGCCGGGGGGGTGGGGCAGATACGCAGTATTCT.

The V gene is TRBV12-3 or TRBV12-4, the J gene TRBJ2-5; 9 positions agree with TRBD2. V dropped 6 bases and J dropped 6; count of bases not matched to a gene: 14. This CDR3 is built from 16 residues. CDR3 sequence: CASSSWASGKLQTQYF. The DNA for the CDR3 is TGTGCCAGCAGCTCCTGGGCTAGCGGGAAGTTACAGACCCAGTACTTC.

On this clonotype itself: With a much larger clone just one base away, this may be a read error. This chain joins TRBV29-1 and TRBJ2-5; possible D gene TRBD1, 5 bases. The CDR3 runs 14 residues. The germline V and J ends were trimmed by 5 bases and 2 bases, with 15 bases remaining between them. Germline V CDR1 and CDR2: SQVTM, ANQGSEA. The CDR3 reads CSVSPDSEQETQYF. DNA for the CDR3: TGCAGCGTTTCGCCCGACAGTGAACAAGAGACCCAGTACTTC.